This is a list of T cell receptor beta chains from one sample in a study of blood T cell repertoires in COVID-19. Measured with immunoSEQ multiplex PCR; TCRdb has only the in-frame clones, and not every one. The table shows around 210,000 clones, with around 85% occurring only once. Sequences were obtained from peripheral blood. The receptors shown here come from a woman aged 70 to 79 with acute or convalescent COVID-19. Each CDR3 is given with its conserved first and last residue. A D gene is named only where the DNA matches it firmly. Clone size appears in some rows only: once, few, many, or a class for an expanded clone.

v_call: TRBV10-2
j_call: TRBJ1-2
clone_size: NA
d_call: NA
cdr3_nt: TGCGCCAGCAGTGAGTCCGGACAGAGAGCACTCTATGGCTACACCTTC
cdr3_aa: CASSESGQRALYGYTF

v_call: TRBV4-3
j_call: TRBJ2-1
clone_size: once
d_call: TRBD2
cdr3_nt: TGCGCCAGCAGAGCAAAAGGACTAGCGGGTTCCAATGAGCAGTTCTTC
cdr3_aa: CASRAKGLAGSNEQFF

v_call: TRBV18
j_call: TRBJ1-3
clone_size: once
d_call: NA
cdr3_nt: TGTGCCAGCTCACCACAGGGGGCTGGAAACACCATATATTTT
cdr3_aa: CASSPQGAGNTIYF

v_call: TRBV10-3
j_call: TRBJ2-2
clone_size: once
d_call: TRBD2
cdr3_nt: TGTGCCGTACTGCGGGAGTGGGACCGGGAGCTGTTTTTT
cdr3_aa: CAVLREWDRELFF

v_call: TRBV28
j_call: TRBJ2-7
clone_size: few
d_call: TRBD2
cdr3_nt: TGTGCCAGCAGTACCTCGCGGGGACTAAACGAGCAGTACTTC
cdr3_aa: CASSTSRGLNEQYF

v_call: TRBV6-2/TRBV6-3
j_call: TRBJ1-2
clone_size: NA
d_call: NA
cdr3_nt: TGTGCCAGCAGTTACTCCGGGACAATCTATGGCTACACCTTC
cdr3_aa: CASSYSGTIYGYTF

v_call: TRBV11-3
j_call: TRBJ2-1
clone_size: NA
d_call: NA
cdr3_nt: TGTGCCAGCAGCTCCACGGGGGTATACAATGAGCAGTTCTTC
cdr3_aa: CASSSTGVYNEQFF

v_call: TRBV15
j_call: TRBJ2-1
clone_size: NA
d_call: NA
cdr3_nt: TGTGCCACCAGCAGAGGGCCAGCGTCTACTCCGAATGAGCAGTTCTTC
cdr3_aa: CATSRGPASTPNEQFF

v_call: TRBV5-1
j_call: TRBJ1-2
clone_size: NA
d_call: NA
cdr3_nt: TGCGCCAGCAGCTTGTCAGTTGTTGCGGGAATCCGCTACACCTTC
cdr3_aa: CASSLSVVAGIRYTF

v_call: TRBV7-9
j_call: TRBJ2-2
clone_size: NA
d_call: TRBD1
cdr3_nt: TGTGCCAGCAGCCTGGACAGGGGCACCGGGGAGCTGTTTTTT
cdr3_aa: CASSLDRGTGELFF

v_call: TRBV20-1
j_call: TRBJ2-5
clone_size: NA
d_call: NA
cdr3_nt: TGCAGTGCTAGTATGCCCAAGGGCGGGACCCAAGAGACCCAGTACTTC
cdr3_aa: CSASMPKGGTQETQYF

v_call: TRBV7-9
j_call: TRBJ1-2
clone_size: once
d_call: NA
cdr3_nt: TGTGCCAGCAGCTCTGCCGGTTTTGAGAACTATGGCTACACCTTC
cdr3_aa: CASSSAGFENYGYTF

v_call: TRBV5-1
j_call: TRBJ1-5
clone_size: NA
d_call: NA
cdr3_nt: TGCGCCAGCAGCTTCGGGGGGGAAAGCAATCAGCCCCAGCATTTT
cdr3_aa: CASSFGGESNQPQHF

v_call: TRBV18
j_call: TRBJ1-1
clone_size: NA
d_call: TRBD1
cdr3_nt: TGTGCCAGCTCAGCCGACAGGGGAGCTGAAGCTTTCTTT
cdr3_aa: CASSADRGAEAFF

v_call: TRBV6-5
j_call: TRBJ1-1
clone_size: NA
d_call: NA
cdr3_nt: TGTGCCAGCAGCACCAGACACGCGAACACTGAAGCTTTCTTT
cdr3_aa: CASSTRHANTEAFF

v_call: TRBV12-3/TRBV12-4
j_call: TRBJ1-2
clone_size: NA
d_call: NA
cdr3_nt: TGTGCCAGCAGCCCCCTTGACAGCTATGGCTACACCTTC
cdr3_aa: CASSPLDSYGYTF

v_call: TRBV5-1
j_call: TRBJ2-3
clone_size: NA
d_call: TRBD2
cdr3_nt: TGCGCCAGCAGCTTTAACTTAGCGGGGGCAGCCGGAGATACGCAGTATTTT
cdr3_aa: CASSFNLAGAAGDTQYF

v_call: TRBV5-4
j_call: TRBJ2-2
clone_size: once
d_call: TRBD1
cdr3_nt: TGTGCCAGCGCGAGGGGGACAGGGAGAGTCGGGGAGCTGTTTTTT
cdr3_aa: CASARGTGRVGELFF

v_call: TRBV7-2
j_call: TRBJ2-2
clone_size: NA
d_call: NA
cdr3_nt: TGTGCCAGCAGCTTAGCGGGGCAGAACACCGGGGAGCTGTTTTTT
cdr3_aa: CASSLAGQNTGELFF

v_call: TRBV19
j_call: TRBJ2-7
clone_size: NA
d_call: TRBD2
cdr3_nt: TGTGCCAGTAGTATGGCGGGAGTTCTCTCGTACGAGCAGTACTTC
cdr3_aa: CASSMAGVLSYEQYF

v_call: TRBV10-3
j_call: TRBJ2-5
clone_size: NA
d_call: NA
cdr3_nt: TGTGCCATCAGGGGGGGGCAGCGAGAGACCCAGTACTTC
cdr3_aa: CAIRGGQRETQYF

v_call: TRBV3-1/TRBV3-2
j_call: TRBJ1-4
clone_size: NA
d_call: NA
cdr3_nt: TGTGCCAGCAGCCAAGATCCTACAGCCCTGGTTGAAAAACTGTTTTTT
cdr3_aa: CASSQDPTALVEKLFF

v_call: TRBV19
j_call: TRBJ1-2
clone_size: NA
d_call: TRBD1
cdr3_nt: TGTGCCAGTAGTGCGGACAGGGGGAACGGCTACACCTTC
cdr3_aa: CASSADRGNGYTF

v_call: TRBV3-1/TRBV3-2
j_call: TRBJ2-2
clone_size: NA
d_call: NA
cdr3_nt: TGTGCCAGCAGCCCTGGACAGTTCACCGGGGAGCTGTTTTTT
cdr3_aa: CASSPGQFTGELFF

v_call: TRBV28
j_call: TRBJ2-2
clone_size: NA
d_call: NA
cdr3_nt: TGTGCCAGCCGAAGACAAGCGAACACCGGGGAGCTGTTTTTT
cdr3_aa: CASRRQANTGELFF

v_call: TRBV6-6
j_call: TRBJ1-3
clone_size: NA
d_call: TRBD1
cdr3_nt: TGTGCCAGCAGCCAGCCACAGGGGAACACCATATATTTT
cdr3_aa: CASSQPQGNTIYF

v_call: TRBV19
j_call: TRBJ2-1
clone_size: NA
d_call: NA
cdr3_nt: TGTGCCAGTAGGAGAGGACAGTACAATGAGCAGTTCTTC
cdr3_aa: CASRRGQYNEQFF

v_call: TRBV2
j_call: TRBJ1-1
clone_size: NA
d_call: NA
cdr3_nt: TGTGCCAGCAGTGAAAGAGGTCAGGGGCGCACTGAAGCTTTCTTT
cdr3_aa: CASSERGQGRTEAFF

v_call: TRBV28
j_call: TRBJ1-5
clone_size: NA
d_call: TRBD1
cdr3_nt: TGTGCCAGCAGCAGGACAGGGAATCAGCCCCAGCATTTT
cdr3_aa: CASSRTGNQPQHF

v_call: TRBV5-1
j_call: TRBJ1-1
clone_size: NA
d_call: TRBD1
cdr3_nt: TGCGCCAGCAGCCACAGGGGCGAGAACACTGAAGCTTTCTTT
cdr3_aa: CASSHRGENTEAFF

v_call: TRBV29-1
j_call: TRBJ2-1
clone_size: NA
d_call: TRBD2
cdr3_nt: TGCAGCGTTCGAACTAGCGGGTCCCGGAGTGATGAGCAGTTCTTC
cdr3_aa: CSVRTSGSRSDEQFF